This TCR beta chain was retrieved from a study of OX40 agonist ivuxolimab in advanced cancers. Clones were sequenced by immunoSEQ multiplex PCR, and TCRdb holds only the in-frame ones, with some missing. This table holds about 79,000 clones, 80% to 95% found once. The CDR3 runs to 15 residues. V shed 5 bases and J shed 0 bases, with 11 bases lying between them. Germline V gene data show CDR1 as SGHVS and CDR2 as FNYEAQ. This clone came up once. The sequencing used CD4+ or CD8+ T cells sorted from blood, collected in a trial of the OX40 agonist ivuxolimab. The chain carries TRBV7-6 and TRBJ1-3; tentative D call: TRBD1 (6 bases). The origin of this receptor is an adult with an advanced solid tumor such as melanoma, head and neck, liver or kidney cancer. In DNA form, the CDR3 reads TGTGCCAGCAGCCTAGGACAGAACTCTGGAAACACCATATATTTT. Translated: CASSLGQNSGNTIYF.